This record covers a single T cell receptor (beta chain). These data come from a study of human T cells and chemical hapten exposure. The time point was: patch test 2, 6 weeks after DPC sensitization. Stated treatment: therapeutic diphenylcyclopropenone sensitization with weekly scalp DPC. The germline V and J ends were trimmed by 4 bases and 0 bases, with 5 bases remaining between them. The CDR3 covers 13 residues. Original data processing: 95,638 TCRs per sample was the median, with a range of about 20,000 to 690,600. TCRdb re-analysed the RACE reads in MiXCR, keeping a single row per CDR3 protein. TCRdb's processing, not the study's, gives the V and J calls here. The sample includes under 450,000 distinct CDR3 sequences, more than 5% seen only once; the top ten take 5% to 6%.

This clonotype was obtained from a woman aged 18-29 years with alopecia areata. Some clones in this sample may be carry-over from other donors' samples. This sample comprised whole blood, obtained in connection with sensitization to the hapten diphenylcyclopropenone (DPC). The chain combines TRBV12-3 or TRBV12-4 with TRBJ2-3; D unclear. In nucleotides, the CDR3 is TGTGCCAGCAGTTACGGTAGCACAGATACGCAGTATTTT. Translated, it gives CASSYGSTDTQYF.